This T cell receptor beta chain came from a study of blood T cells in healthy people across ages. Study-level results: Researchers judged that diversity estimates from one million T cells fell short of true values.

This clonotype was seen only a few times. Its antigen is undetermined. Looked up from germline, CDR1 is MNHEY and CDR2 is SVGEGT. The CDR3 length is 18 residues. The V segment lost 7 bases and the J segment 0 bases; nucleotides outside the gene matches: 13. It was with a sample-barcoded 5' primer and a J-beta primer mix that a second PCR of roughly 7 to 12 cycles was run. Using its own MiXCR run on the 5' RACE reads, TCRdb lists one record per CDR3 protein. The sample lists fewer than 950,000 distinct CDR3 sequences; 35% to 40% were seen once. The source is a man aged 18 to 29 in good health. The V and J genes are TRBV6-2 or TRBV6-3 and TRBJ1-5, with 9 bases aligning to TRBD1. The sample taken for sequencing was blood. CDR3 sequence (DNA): TGTGCCAGCACCCGTAAGCGGGGACAGGGCGCTAGCAATCAGCCCCAGCATTTT. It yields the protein CASTRKRGQGASNQPQHF.